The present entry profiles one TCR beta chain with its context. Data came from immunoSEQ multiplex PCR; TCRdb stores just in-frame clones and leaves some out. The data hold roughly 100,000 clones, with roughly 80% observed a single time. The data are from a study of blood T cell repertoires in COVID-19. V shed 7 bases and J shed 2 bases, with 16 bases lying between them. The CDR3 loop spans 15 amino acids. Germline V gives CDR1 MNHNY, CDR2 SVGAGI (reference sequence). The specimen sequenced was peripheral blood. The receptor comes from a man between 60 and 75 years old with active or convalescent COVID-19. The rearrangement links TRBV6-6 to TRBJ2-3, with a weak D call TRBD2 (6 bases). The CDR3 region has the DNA TGTGCCAGCACCACCCCGACTAGACCCACAGATACGCAGTATTTT. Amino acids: CASTTPTRPTDTQYF.